The clone carrying this TCR beta chain was counted a few times. After removal of 5 bases from V and 12 bases from J, the junction contained 7 bases not matched to a gene. This CDR3 is 12 amino acids long. CDR1 and CDR2 from the germline V gene are MNHEY and SVGEGT. The data stem from a study of spatial heterogeneity in lung cancer. Time point here: blood at routine non-recurrence follow-up after resection. Every individual TCR cDNA molecule carried its own unique molecular identifier, which allowed correction of PCR and sequencing errors. TCRdb recomputed calls from the 5' RACE reads with MiXCR, one row per CDR3 protein. The sample includes 95,000 to 120,000 distinct CDR3 sequences, 11% of them seen just once.

The specimen comprised PBMCs, sampled at follow-up. This clonotype originated in a female donor with early-stage non-small cell lung cancer. The chain links TRBV6-2 or TRBV6-3 to TRBJ1-5; 7 nucleotides agree with TRBD1. CDR3 in amino acids: CASSDRVEFQHF. For the CDR3, the DNA is TGTGCCAGCAGTGACAGGGTTGAGTTCCAGCATTTT.